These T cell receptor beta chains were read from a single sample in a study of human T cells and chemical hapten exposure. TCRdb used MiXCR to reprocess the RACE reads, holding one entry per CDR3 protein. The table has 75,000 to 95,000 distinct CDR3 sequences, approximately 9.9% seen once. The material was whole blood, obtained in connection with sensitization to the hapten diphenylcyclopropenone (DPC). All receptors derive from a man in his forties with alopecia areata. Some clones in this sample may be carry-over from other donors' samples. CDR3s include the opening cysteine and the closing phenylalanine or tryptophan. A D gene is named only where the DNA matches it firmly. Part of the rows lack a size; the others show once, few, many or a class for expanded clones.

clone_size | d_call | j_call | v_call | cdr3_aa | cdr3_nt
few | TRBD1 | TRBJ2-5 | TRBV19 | CASRAQGQGALGTQYF | TGTGCCAGTAGAGCCCAAGGACAGGGGGCGCTCGGTACCCAGTACTTC
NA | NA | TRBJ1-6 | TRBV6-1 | CASSLGPSPLHF | TGTGCCAGCAGCCTTGGGCCTTCACCCCTCCACTTT
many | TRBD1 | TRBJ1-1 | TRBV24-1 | CATSDPDRGKAFF | TGTGCCACCAGTGATCCCGACAGGGGGAAAGCTTTCTTT
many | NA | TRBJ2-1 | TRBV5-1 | CASSLEVSSVEQFF | TGCGCCAGCAGCTTGGAAGTCTCCTCGGTGGAGCAGTTCTTC
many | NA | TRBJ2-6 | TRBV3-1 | CASSQVRGAGANVLTF | TGTGCCAGCAGCCAAGTCCGCGGGGCTGGGGCCAACGTCCTGACTTTC
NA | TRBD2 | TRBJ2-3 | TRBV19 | CASSPPGLAHPTDTQYF | TGTGCCAGTAGTCCCCCGGGACTAGCGCATCCTACAGATACGCAGTATTTT
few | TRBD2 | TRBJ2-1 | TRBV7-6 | CASSFFFPGQGTSGRGDEQFF | TGTGCCAGCAGCTTTTTTTTCCCGGGACAGGGGACTAGCGGGAGAGGGGATGAGCAGTTCTTC
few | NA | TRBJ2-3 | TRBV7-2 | CASSLVGASNTDTQYF | TGTGCCAGCAGCCTAGTCGGGGCGTCTAACACAGATACGCAGTATTTT
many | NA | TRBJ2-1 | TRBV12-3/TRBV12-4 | CASSLAAGSYNEQFF | TGTGCCAGCAGTTTGGCCGCGGGATCCTACAATGAGCAGTTCTTC
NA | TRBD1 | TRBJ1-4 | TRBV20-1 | CSARQGTNEKLFF | TGCAGTGCTCGACAGGGGACTAATGAAAAACTGTTTTTT
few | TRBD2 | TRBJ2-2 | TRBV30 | CAWAGTSIGELFF | TGTGCCTGGGCCGGGACTAGTATCGGGGAGCTGTTTTTT
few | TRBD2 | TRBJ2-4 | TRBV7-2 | CASSLPERDDIQYF | TGTGCCAGCAGCCTGCCCGAGCGGGATGACATTCAGTACTTC
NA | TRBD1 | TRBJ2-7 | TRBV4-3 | CASSQTTGVYEQYF | TGCGCCAGCAGCCAGACGACAGGGGTCTACGAGCAGTACTTC
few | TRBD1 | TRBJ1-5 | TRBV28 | CASSLQQGKQPQHF | TGTGCCAGCAGTTTACAACAGGGGAAACAGCCCCAGCATTTT
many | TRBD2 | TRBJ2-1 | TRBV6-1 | CASSDQTSGRAGEQFF | TGTGCCAGCAGTGACCAGACTAGCGGGAGGGCGGGTGAGCAGTTCTTC
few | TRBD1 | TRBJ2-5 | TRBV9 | CASSVGTGEETQYF | TGTGCCAGCAGCGTAGGGACAGGGGAAGAGACCCAGTACTTC
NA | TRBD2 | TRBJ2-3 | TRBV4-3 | CASSQDWPRGSADTQYF | TGCGCCAGCAGCCAAGATTGGCCACGCGGGAGCGCAGATACGCAGTATTTT
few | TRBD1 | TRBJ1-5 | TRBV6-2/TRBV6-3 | CASRPTGQENQPQHF | TGTGCCAGCAGGCCGACCGGACAGGAGAATCAGCCCCAGCATTTT
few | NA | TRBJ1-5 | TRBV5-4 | CASSLGVGWCNQPQHF | TGTGCCAGCAGCTTGGGTGTGGGTTGGTGCAATCAGCCCCAGCATTTT
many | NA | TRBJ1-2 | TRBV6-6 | CASSYDSSNYGYTF | TGTGCCAGCAGTTACGACAGCTCTAACTATGGCTACACCTTC